This TCR beta chain was recovered during a study of cytomegalovirus exposure and HLA in healthy donors. The primer mix had 60 Vbeta and 13 Jbeta primers. Method: immunoSEQ multiplex PCR; TCRdb's copy keeps in-frame clones and lacks some. The data show 150,000 to 200,000 clones, with approximately 82% seen just once and more than 0.95% held by the top ten. V was cut by 10 bases and J by 0 bases, with 15 bases left in between. Germline-derived CDR1 and CDR2 are SEHNR and FQNEAQ (reference sequence). This CDR3 is built from 14 residues. Overall study results and limits: Information on immune exposure was restricted to one variable (CMV serostatus). Differences between HLA loci emerged in a later analysis of TCR association rates, with DRB1 most and HLA-C fewest.

Points on this clone: Its specificity is not known.

This chain links TRBV7-9 with TRBJ1-1, with D hard to call. This clonotype was sampled from a girl aged 2-10 years in good health and CMV-seropositive. The sequenced material came from PBMCs. CDR3 sequence reads: CATKEAGMNTEAFF. CDR3 nucleotide sequence: TGTGCCACCAAAGAGGCGGGGATGAACACTGAAGCTTTCTTT.